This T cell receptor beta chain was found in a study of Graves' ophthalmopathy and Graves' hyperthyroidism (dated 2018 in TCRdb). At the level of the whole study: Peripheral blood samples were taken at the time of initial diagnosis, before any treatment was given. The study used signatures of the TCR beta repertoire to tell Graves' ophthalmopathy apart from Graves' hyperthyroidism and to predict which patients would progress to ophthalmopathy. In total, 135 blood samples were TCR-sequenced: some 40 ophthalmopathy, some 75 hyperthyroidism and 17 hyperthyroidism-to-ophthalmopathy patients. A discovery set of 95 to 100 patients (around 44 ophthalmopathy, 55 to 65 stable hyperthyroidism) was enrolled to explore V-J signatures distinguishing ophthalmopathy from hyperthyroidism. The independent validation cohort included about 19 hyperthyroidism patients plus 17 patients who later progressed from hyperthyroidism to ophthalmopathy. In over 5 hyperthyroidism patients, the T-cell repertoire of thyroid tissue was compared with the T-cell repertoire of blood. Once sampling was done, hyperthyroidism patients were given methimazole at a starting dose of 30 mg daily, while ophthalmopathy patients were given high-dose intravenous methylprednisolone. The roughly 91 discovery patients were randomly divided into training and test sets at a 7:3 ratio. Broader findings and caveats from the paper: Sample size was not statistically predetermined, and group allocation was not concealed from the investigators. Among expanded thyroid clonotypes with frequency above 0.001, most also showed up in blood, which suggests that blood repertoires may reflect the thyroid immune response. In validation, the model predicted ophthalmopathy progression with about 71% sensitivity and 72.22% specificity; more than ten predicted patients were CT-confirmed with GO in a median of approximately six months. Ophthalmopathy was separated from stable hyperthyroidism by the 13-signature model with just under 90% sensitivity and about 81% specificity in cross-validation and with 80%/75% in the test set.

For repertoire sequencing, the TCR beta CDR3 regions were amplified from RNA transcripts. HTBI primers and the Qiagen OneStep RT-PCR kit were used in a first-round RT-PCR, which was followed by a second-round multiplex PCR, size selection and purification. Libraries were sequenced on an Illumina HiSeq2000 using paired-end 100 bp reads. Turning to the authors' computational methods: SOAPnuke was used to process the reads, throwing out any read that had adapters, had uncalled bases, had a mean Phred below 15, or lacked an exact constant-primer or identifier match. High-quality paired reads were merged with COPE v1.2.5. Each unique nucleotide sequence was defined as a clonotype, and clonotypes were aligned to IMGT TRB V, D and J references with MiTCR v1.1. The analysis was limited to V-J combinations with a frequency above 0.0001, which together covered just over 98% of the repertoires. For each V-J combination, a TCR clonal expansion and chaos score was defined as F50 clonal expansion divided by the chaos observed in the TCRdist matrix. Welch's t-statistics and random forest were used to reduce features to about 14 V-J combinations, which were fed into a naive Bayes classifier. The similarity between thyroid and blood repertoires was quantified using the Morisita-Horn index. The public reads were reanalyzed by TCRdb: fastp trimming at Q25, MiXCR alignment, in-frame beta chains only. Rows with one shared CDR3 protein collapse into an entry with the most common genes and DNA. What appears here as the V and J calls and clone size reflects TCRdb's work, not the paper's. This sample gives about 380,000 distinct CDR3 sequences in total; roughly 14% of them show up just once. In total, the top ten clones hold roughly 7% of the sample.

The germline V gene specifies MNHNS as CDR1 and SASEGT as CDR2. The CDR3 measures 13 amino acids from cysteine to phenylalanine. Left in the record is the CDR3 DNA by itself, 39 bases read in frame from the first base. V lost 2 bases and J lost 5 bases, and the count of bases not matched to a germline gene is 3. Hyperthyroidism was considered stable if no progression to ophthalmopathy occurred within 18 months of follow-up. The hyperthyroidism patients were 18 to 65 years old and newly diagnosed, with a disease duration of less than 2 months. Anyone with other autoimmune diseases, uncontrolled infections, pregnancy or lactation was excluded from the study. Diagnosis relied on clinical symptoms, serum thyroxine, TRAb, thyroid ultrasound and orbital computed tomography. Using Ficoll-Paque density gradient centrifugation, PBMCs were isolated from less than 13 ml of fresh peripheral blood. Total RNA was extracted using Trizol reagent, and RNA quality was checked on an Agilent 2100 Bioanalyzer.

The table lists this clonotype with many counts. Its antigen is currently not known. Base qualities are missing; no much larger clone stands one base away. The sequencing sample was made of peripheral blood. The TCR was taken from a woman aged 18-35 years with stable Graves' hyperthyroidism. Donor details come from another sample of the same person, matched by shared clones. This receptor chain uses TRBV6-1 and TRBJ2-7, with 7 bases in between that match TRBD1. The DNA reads TGTGCCAGCAGTGAAAAGGGGGCCAACGAGCAGTACTTC. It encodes CASSEKGANEQYF.